These 8 T cell receptor beta chains were all obtained from the same sample, sequenced in a study of T cells in Graves' hyperthyroidism and ophthalmopathy. Amplification of TCR beta CDR3 regions was performed using RNA transcripts as template. When the TCR CDR3 underwent first-round RT-PCR, the HTBI primer set was used. TCRdb reprocessed the multiplex PCR reads with MiXCR, giving one entry per CDR3 protein. The profile shows 200,000 to 250,000 distinct CDR3 sequences, about a sixth of them singletons. Material for sequencing was blood. These receptors originate from a woman between 18 and 30 years old with Graves' ophthalmopathy.

This clonotype was found many times. CDR3 nucleotides: TGTGCCAGCAGTTTATCATTGGATGATTGGGTATTGGACACTGAAGCTTTCTTT. Translation gives CASSLSLDDWVLDTEAFF. The rearrangement uses TRBV28 and TRBJ1-1, with D unclear. Germline V gene sequence: CDR1 MDHEN, CDR2 SYDVKM. The CDR3 runs to 18 residues. Trimming removed 1 base at V and 3 bases at J, with 21 bases between.

This clonotype appeared many times. The rearrangement links TRBV6-2 or TRBV6-3 to TRBJ1-1; 10 nucleotides line up with TRBD1. The J segment lost 6 bases and the V segment lost 5 bases, leaving 6 bases of the junction unmatched. The germline V gene has CDR1 MNHEY and CDR2 SVGEGT. The length of the CDR3 is 14 residues. CDR3 residues: CASSPTGTGAEAFF. CDR3 in DNA: TGTGCCAGCAGTCCGACCGGGACAGGGGCTGAAGCTTTCTTT.

This rearrangement joins TRBV18 to TRBJ1-1; the D gene is possibly TRBD1 (5 bases). V lost 1 base, J lost 1 base, and 13 bases lay in between. CDR3 length equals 16 residues. Germline CDR1 KGHSH, CDR2 LQKENI. The CDR3: CASSPRNRGRNTEAFF. The CDR3 DNA reads as TGTGCCAGCTCACCACGGAATAGGGGACGGAACACTGAAGCTTTCTTT.

This clonotype was recorded at least ten times. The rearrangement uses TRBV6-1 and TRBJ1-2; TRBD1 agrees at 8 bases. V was clipped by 5 bases and J by 7 bases; unmatched bases: 9. This CDR3 is 14 amino acids long. CDR1 and CDR2 from the germline V gene are MNHNS and SASEGT. Here the CDR3 DNA reads TGTGCCAGCAGTCGAACCCAGGGGGCAGCTGGCTACACCTTC. Amino acids: CASSRTQGAAGYTF.

This clonotype was found a few times. The V call is TRBV19, the J call TRBJ1-1; 8 bases agree with TRBD1. The length of the CDR3 is 14 residues. Germline values: CDR1 LNHDA, CDR2 SQIVND (reference sequence). J gave up 3 bases and V 5 bases, and 5 bases lay outside the gene matches. CDR3 protein: CASSWNRGDTEAFF. The DNA for the CDR3 is TGTGCCAGTAGTTGGAACAGGGGGGACACTGAAGCTTTCTTT.

This clonotype was counted many times. The chain has TRBV7-9 and TRBJ1-1, with D possibly matching TRBD1 (5 bases). The CDR3 sequence is 17 residues long. The V end lost 5 bases, the J end lost 0 bases, and 19 bases lay between the germline ends. CDR1 and CDR2 (germline): SEHNR, FQNEAQ (reference sequence). The CDR3 sequence: CASSPRPGTPMNTEAFF. Here the CDR3 DNA reads TGTGCCAGCAGCCCTCGTCCCGGGACCCCAATGAACACTGAAGCTTTCTTT.

This clonotype was found many times. V is TRBV9 and J is TRBJ1-1; D gene unclear. The CDR3 has 12 amino acids. The V and J ends lost 4 bases and 5 bases respectively, with 9 bases between them. Per the germline V gene, CDR1 is SGDLS and CDR2 is YYNGEE. CDR3 coding DNA: TGTGCCAGCAGCAATGGGAGGACTGAAGCTTTCTTT. The encoded protein is CASSNGRTEAFF.

This clonotype showed up many times. V and J are TRBV7-8 and TRBJ2-2, with D unclear. Germline CDR1 reads SGHVS; CDR2 reads FQNEAQ. The CDR3 sequence is 13 residues long. Trimming removed 5 bases at V and 7 bases at J, with 11 bases between. CDR3 in DNA: TGTGCCAGCAGCCCCCAGGTTGACGGGGAGCTGTTTTTT. Its translation is CASSPQVDGELFF.